This T cell receptor (beta chain) was profiled in a study of cytomegalovirus exposure and HLA in healthy donors. General observations from the study: While the bulk of TCR sequences proved rare, some public TCRs turned up in many donors.

Use of 60 Vbeta and 13 Jbeta primers characterized the PCR. Data came from immunoSEQ multiplex PCR; TCRdb stores just in-frame clones and leaves some out. The sample records roughly 140,000 clones, 68% being singletons. The CDR3 has 16 amino acids. Germline CDR1 is SGHAT and CDR2 is FQNNGV. V lost 5 bases to trimming and J lost 9 bases; unmatched junction nucleotides: 14. In the case of this clone: The antigen remains undetermined.

This clonotype was sampled from a man in his sixties in good health and CMV-seronegative. V and J are TRBV11-2 and TRBJ2-1; TRBD2 agrees at 9 bases. Sequences were obtained from PBMCs. Written as DNA, the CDR3 is TGTGCCAGCAGCCCACTCAAGGGGCGGGAGGGCGGTGAGCAGTTCTTC. Translating gives CASSPLKGREGGEQFF.